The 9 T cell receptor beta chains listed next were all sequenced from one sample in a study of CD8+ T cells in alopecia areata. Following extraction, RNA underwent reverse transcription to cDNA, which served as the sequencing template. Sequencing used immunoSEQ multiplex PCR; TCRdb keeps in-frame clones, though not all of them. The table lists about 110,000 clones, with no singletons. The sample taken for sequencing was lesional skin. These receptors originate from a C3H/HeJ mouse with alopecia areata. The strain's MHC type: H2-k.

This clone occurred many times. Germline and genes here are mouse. CDR3 sequence: CASSFSSNTEVFF. The part of the CDR3 DNA that was read is TGTGCCAGCAGTTTCAGCTCAAACACA. The chain has TRBV13-3 and TRBJ1-1; D is undetermined. The missing CDR3 end, 4 residues past where the read stops, is filled in from the germline J gene. Germline lookup yields CDR1 NNHDY and CDR2 SYVADS. The CDR3 length is 13 residues. Trimming took off 4 bases at V and 0 bases at J, with 7 bases between the two ends.

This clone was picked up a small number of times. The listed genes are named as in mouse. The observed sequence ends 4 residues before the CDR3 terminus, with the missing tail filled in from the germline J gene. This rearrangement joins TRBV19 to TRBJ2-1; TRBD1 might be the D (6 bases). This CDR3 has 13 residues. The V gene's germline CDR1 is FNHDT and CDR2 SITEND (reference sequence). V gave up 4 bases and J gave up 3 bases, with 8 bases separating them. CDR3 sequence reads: CASSGTPYAEQFF. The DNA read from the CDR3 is TGTGCCAGCAGTGGGACACCCTATGCT.

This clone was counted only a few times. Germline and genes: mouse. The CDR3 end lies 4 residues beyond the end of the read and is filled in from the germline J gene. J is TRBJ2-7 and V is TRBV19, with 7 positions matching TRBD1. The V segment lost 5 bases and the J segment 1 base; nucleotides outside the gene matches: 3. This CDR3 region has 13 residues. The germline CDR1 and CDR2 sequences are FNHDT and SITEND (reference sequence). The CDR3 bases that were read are TGTGCCAGCAGCCCACAGGGGTCCTAT. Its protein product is CASSPQGSY. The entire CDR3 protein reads CASSPQGSYEQYF. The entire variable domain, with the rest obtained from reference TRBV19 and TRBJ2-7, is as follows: GGIITQTPKFLIGQEGQKLTLKCQQNFNHDTMYWYRQDSGKGLRLIYYSITENDLQKGDLSEGYDASREKKSSFSLTVTSAQKNEMAVFLCASSPQGSYEQYFGPGTRLTVL.

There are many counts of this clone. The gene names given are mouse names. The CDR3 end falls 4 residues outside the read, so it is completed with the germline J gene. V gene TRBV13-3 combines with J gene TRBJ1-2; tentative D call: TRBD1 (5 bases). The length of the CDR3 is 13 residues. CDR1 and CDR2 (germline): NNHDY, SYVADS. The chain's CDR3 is CASSDWGESDYTF. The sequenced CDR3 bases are TGTGCCAGCAGTGACTGGGGGGAGAGC.

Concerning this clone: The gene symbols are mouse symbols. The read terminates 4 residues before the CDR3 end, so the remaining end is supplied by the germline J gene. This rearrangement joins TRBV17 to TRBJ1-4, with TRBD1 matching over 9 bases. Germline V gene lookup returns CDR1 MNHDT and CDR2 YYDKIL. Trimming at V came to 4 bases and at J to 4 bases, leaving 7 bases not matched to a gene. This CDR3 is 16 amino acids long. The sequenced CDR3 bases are TGTGCTAGCAGTACGACCGGGACAGGGTTCAACGAA. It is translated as CASSTTGTGFNE. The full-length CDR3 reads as CASSTTGTGFNERLFF.

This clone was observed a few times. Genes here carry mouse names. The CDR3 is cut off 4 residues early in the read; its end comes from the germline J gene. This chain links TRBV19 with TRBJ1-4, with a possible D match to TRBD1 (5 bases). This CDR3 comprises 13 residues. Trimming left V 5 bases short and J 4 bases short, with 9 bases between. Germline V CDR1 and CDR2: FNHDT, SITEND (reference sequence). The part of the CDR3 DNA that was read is TGTGCCAGCAGCCCGACAGACAACGAA. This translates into CASSPTDNE. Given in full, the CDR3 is CASSPTDNERLFF. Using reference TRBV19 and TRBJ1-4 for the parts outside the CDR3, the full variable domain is GGIITQTPKFLIGQEGQKLTLKCQQNFNHDTMYWYRQDSGKGLRLIYYSITENDLQKGDLSEGYDASREKKSSFSLTVTSAQKNEMAVFLCASSPTDNERLFFGHGTKLSVL.

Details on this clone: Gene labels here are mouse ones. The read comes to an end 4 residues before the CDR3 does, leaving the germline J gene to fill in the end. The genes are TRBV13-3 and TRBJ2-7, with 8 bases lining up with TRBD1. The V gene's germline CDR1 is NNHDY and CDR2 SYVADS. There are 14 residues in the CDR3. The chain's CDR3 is CASSPRGQDYEQYF. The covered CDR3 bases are TGTGCCAGCAGCCCCAGGGGGCAAGATTAT.

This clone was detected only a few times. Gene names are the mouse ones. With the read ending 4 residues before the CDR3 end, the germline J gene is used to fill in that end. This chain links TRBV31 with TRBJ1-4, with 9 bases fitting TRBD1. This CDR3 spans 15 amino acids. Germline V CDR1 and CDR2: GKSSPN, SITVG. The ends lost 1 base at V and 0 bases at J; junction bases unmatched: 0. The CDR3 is CAWSRDRVSNERLFF. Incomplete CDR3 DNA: TGTGCCTGGAGTCGGGACAGGGTTTCCAACGAA.

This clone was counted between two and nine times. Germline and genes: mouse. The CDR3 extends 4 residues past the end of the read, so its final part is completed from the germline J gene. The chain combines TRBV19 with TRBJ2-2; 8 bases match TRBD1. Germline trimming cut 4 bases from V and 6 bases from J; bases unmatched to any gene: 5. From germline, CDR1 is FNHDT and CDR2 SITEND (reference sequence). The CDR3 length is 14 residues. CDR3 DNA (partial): TGTGCCAGCAGTCACCCAGGGGGCGCCGGG. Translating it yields CASSHPGGAG. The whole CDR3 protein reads CASSHPGGAGQLYF.